One TCR beta chain is described in this entry. The antigen remains unidentified. The germline V gene has CDR1 SGHDN and CDR2 FVKESK. This CDR3 contains 15 residues. The V segment lost 0 bases and the J segment 3 bases; nucleotides outside the gene matches: 3. Researchers ran the PCR with 60 Vbeta and 13 Jbeta primers. TCRdb's copy holds only in-frame clones and misses some; the assay was immunoSEQ multiplex PCR. The sample holds fewer than 200,000 clones, roughly 70% seen once. The data derive from a study of cytomegalovirus exposure and HLA in healthy donors. Study-wide findings and caveats: Specific recognition of CMV antigens was confirmed in vitro for a few chains (all CMV-associated).

Source material: PBMCs. This chain joins TRBV14 and TRBJ1-1, with TRBD1 matching over 8 bases. This TCR was sampled from a girl under 18 in good health and CMV-seronegative. This CDR3 reads CASSQEGQGYTEAFF. The CDR3 DNA follows: TGTGCCAGCAGCCAAGAAGGACAGGGCTACACTGAAGCTTTCTTT. The full variable domain, with the rest looked up from reference TRBV14 and TRBJ1-1, is EAGVTQFPSHSVIEKGQTVTLRCDPISGHDNLYWYRRVMGKEIKFLLHFVKESKQDESGMPNNRFLAERTGGTYSTLKVQPAELEDSGVYFCASSQEGQGYTEAFFGQGTRLTVV.